This T cell receptor beta chain was obtained from a study of molecular identifiers for immune sequencing clone quantification (dated by TCRdb to between 2017 and 2018). The study in broad terms: For a replicate experiment, the RNA from either 20,000 or 100,000 naive CD8 T cells was divided into five aliquots, and four of those aliquots went on to sequencing. This methods study used CD8 T cells to benchmark TCR RNA copy counting and molecular-identifier clustering-based TCR repertoire sequencing (MIDCIRS). What the authors observed across the whole study: In CMV-specific effector cells, clones with more than 20 RNA copies contained over 97% of molecules, whereas in naive cells such clones contained under 1% of molecules. Spiked-in Jurkat TCR RNA (around 9 copies' worth), which is not part of the donor repertoire, was contained in the naive libraries. A single cell's worth of spiked-in Jurkat TCR RNA was reported detectable even among under 1.1 million naive CD8 T cells. Identical TCR molecules sharing a barcode could cause highly expanded clone sizes to be underestimated. Modeling gave around 3.3 recovered TCR RNA copies per cell versus about 10 by digital PCR, implying around 33% capture efficiency. When barcode sub-clustering was not used, chimeric consensus sequences inflated TCR diversity, with chimeras reaching as high as 47%.

For CDR1 and CDR2, the germline V gene (reference sequence) lists LNHDA and SQIVND. From the cysteine through the phenylalanine, the CDR3 covers 14 amino acids. Of all the DNA, just the CDR3 is kept, 42 bases in frame from base 1. V is pared back by 5 bases and J by 2 bases, with 13 bases lying between the germline termini. This clonotype showed up just a few times. It lacks a known antigen. The sample holds no much larger clone one base away, and base qualities are not on file. Naive CD8 T cell libraries were made from roughly 18,000 to 920,000 sorted cells using 10%, 30% or 50% of purified RNA. Naive CD8 T cells, defined as CD8+CD4-CCR7+CD45RA+, were FACS-sorted into RLT Plus buffer on a BD FACSAria II. To test detection sensitivity, Jurkat RNA equal to about nine TCR copies was added to samples of roughly 17,000-1,100,000 naive CD8 T cells. CD8 T cells were enriched using RosetteSep CD8+ T Cell Enrichment Cocktail and Ficoll-Paque, and the enriched cells then underwent ACK red cell lysis.

Library generation was performed with PCR. Sequencing used a NextSeq 500. Bulk TCR libraries were generated as previously described, with the TCR primers listed in Table S5 used. Total RNA was purified with the Qiagen AllPrep DNA/RNA kit. Reads from multiple sequencing runs of the same library were pooled before analysis. Concerning the study's data processing: Only reads with exact TCR constant sequence were kept, trimmed to 150 nt, and grouped by their 12-nt molecular barcodes. Reads within each barcode group were sub-clustered using a 15% Levenshtein threshold, and quality-weighted consensus sequences were constructed for each RNA molecule. Non-functional sequences were discarded, and so were lower-count sequences lying one edit away from another sequence. Barcode sub-clusters with fewer than 20% of the maximum read count were removed, based on fitting two negative binomial distributions. The raw public reads went through TCRdb reprocessing: fastp at Q25, MiXCR clone calling, in-frame beta chains kept. All rows with the same CDR3 protein become a single entry with the most common DNA and genes. These V and J calls originate from TCRdb's pipeline instead of the authors' own analysis. This sample lists about 97,000 distinct CDR3 sequences; 24% were detected once. Clones ranked in the top ten supply approximately 0.94% of the sample.

This sequence was found in a human donor in good health. Some libraries in this study had Jurkat cell RNA spiked in. The chain was built from TRBV19 and TRBJ2-7; the D gene cannot be resolved beyond TRBD1 or TRBD2, each matching 5 bases. Sequencing was done on a sample of naive CD8+ T cells from blood, with Jurkat cell RNA spiked in. The cell subset or site label for this specimen denotes: FACS-sorted CD8+CD4-CCR7+CD45RA+ naive T cells. The nucleotides are TGTGCCAGTAGTTTGGTGGGGGTTCCCTACGAGCAGTACTTC. It specifies CASSLVGVPYEQYF. The CDR3, completed at both ends by the reference TRBV19 and TRBJ2-7 genes, gives the full variable domain DGGITQSPKYLFRKEGQNVTLSCEQNLNHDAMYWYRQDPGQGLRLIYYSQIVNDFQKGDIAEGYSVSREKKESFPLTVTSAQKNPTAFYLCASSLVGVPYEQYFGPGTRLTVT.